This T cell receptor (beta chain) came from a study of response to subunit inactivated influenza vaccine. Overall study findings and caveats: Few new T cells, the authors suggested, are recruited by each seasonal influenza vaccination.

CDR1 is MNHNS and CDR2 is SASEGT in the germline V gene. V was clipped by 8 bases and J by 5 bases, with 18 bases between them. This CDR3 is 14 amino acids long. Each CDR3 protein is one row after TCRdb ran MiXCR on the RT-PCR reads. The profile shows about 300,000 distinct CDR3 sequences, 21% of them singletons. A remark on this clonotype: Its cognate antigen is unknown.

This receptor was identified in a man aged 50 to 69 who received an inactivated influenza vaccine. Sample: PBMCs from blood, taken about 19 months after vaccination. The chain couples TRBV6-1 to TRBJ2-5; tentative D call: TRBD2 (7 bases). CDR3 in DNA: TGTGCCAGCTATGGAGGGGGGGCCGTGGAGACCCAGTACTTC. Protein sequence: CASYGGGAVETQYF.